A selection of T cell receptor beta chains follows, all from one sample in a study of siplizumab effects on memory and regulatory T cells. This table comes from immunoSEQ multiplex PCR, and its TCRdb copy is limited to in-frame clones, with some not included. The sample holds around 99,000 clones, about 90% seen once. The sample comprised Tregs sorted from blood. These receptors originate from a human donor in good health. The CDR3 runs from the conserved cysteine through the conserved F or W. Each record gives: J gene, D gene, V gene, clone size, CDR3 DNA, CDR3 protein. D genes are given only for firm matches. Size tells how often a clone was seen (once, few, many) or the class of an expanded clone, and some rows leave it out.

J: TRBJ1-5; D: NA; V: TRBV19; size: NA; DNA: TGTGCCAGTAGTATCCGCGGGTATAGCAATCAGCCCCAGCATTTT; CDR3: CASSIRGYSNQPQHF
J: TRBJ1-2; D: TRBD1; V: TRBV20-1; size: NA; DNA: TGCAGTGCTCGGACAGGGAGCGGCTACACCTTC; CDR3: CSARTGSGYTF
J: TRBJ1-2; D: NA; V: TRBV5-5; size: NA; DNA: TGTGCCAGCAGCTTGGGCGGGGTATATGGCTACACCTTC; CDR3: CASSLGGVYGYTF
J: TRBJ2-7; D: TRBD2; V: TRBV2; size: NA; DNA: TGTGCCAGCAGGGCCCCTTTGACTAGCGGGGCCTCCTACGAGCAGTACTTC; CDR3: CASRAPLTSGASYEQYF
J: TRBJ2-1; D: NA; V: TRBV7-2; size: NA; DNA: TGTGCCAGCAGCTTAGAACCGCGACTCTACAATGAGCAGTTCTTC; CDR3: CASSLEPRLYNEQFF
J: TRBJ1-4; D: NA; V: TRBV5-1; size: NA; DNA: TGCGCCAGCAGCTTGGGTGGACGGGCAAATGAAAAACTGTTTTTT; CDR3: CASSLGGRANEKLFF
J: TRBJ2-1; D: NA; V: TRBV7-2; size: NA; DNA: TGTGCCAGCAGGGAGGGGGGACTATTCAGCAATGAGCAGTTCTTC; CDR3: CASREGGLFSNEQFF
J: TRBJ2-1; D: NA; V: TRBV6-5; size: once; DNA: TGTGCCAGCAGTTATGGGGGGTACGACTACAATGAGCAGTTCTTC; CDR3: CASSYGGYDYNEQFF
J: TRBJ2-6; D: NA; V: TRBV5-5; size: once; DNA: TGTGCCAGCACCGTGGAGGCAGGGCGCTCTGGGGCCAACGTCCTGACTTTC; CDR3: CASTVEAGRSGANVLTF
J: TRBJ2-5; D: TRBD2; V: TRBV2; size: NA; DNA: TGTGCCAGCAGTAGAGGACTAGCGTTTGAGACCCAGTACTTC; CDR3: CASSRGLAFETQYF
J: TRBJ1-5; D: NA; V: TRBV6-5; size: NA; DNA: TGTGCCAGCAGACCAACAGGGAGCAATCAGCCCCAGCATTTT; CDR3: CASRPTGSNQPQHF
J: TRBJ1-2; D: TRBD1; V: TRBV7-9; size: once; DNA: TGTGCCAGCAGCACCACGACCGGGACAGGGGGCACCCCCTATGGCTACACCTTC; CDR3: CASSTTTGTGGTPYGYTF
J: TRBJ1-3; D: NA; V: TRBV9; size: NA; DNA: TGTGCCAGCAGCGGGAAATACTCTGGAAACACCATATATTTT; CDR3: CASSGKYSGNTIYF
J: TRBJ1-2; D: NA; V: TRBV6-6; size: NA; DNA: TGTGCCAGCAGTTCCCTTGACTATGGCTACACCTTC; CDR3: CASSSLDYGYTF
J: TRBJ2-7; D: NA; V: TRBV18; size: NA; DNA: TGTGCCAGCTCACCGACCTACGAGCAGTACTTC; CDR3: CASSPTYEQYF
J: TRBJ2-7; D: TRBD2; V: TRBV20-1; size: NA; DNA: TGCAGTGCCAGGGACTACTACGAGCAGTACTTC; CDR3: CSARDYYEQYF
J: TRBJ1-2; D: NA; V: TRBV6-5; size: NA; DNA: TGTGCCAGCACCCCGACGGGGGAGGTCGGTGGCTACACCTTC; CDR3: CASTPTGEVGGYTF